A selection of T cell receptor beta chains follows, all from one sample in a study of control samples from healthy donors and cancer patients. The repertoire was sequenced with immunoSEQ multiplex PCR; TCRdb's copy has only in-frame clones and lacks some. The sample shows tens of thousands of clones, approximately 86% of them seen only once. The sample was PBMCs. The origin of the receptors is a man aged 55-75 years with head and neck cancer. Both conserved end residues are part of each CDR3. The order of the fields is V gene, J gene, CDR3 protein.

>TRBV28|TRBJ2-7
CASRRTSGRGAYEQYF
>TRBV3-1/TRBV3-2|TRBJ2-7
CASSSGTAPTSYEQYF
>TRBV11-2|TRBJ2-3
CASSSPSGSPDTQYF
>TRBV28|TRBJ1-6
CASSLPRTGYNSPLHF
>TRBV11-3|TRBJ2-5
CASSSGVGGETQYF
>TRBV4-2|TRBJ2-7
CASPSWRREGGYEQYF
>TRBV2|TRBJ1-4
CASSQGAVEKLFF
>TRBV7-2|TRBJ2-5
CASSSPRDWETQYF
>TRBV6-2/TRBV6-3|TRBJ2-4
CASSPEASKNIQYF
>TRBV15|TRBJ2-7
CATSGRGVPYEQYF
>TRBV5-5|TRBJ2-2
CASSNQLSGAGELFF
>TRBV24-1|TRBJ2-3
CATSDRTGRVGDTQYF
>TRBV13|TRBJ1-2
CASSLGSGGYGYTF
>TRBV6-2/TRBV6-3|TRBJ2-2
CASSPPAGYARTQLGSNTGELFF
>TRBV11-2|TRBJ1-2
CASSSGGSNYGYTF
>TRBV29-1|TRBJ2-2
CSVAGGPGRANTGELFF
>TRBV7-9|TRBJ2-5
CASSLAEGRKTQYF
>TRBV15|TRBJ1-4
CATAYRGTNEKLFF
>TRBV5-6|TRBJ2-5
CASSLGSASETQYF
>TRBV7-2|TRBJ1-1
CASSLAQGLNTEAFF
>TRBV6-2/TRBV6-3|TRBJ1-1
CASSRMSEAFF
>TRBV18|TRBJ2-3
CASSPKGAKDTQYF
>TRBV15|TRBJ2-7
CATMLGLSYEQYF
>TRBV5-8|TRBJ1-1
CASKTGPMNTEAFF
>TRBV9|TRBJ1-3
CASSPSTGNTIYF
>TRBV27|TRBJ2-6
CASSFGTIAPGANVLTF
>TRBV21-1|TRBJ1-2
CASSGLQNTTNYGYTF
>TRBV27|TRBJ2-1
CASSLSLGSYNEQFF
>TRBV11-2|TRBJ1-2
CASSPSVQGLWGYTF
>TRBV7-6|TRBJ1-1
CASSLQSGVVGTEAFF
>TRBV2|TRBJ1-6
CASSGPLGQGAFLYSPLHF
>TRBV7-2|TRBJ2-3
CASSGGTGLGGTQYF
>TRBV5-1|TRBJ1-3
CASRQGAVGNTIYF
>TRBV7-9|TRBJ1-1
CASSLTAGDLSWNTEAFF
>TRBV4-1|TRBJ1-5
CASSQLVAGQPQHF
>TRBV28|TRBJ1-1
CASGTGGRYSITEAFF
>TRBV18|TRBJ2-1
CASSPLPAGDAYNEQFF
>TRBV10-3|TRBJ1-5
CAISSNRGSNQPQHF
>TRBV19|TRBJ1-3
CASSMGQVHGNTIYF
>TRBV27|TRBJ2-7
CASRPLGLLYEQYF
>TRBV3-1/TRBV3-2|TRBJ2-7
CASSQGTSGGQYF
>TRBV7-8|TRBJ2-2
CASSSYRVANTGELFF
>TRBV7-9|TRBJ2-1
CASNRFIGGLVVDEQFF
>TRBV10-2|TRBJ2-7
CASSDVGGGASYEQYF
>TRBV19|TRBJ2-2
CASSISGTGELFF
>TRBV3-1/TRBV3-2|TRBJ2-1
CASSQDTRQGGEQFF
>TRBV4-3|TRBJ2-3
CASSQDRDRVQYF
>TRBV19|TRBJ2-2
CASSMASGGTGELFF
>TRBV28|TRBJ1-6
CASSSGRVGNNSPLHF
>TRBV11-2|TRBJ1-2
CASSLNTANYGYTF
>TRBV6-5|TRBJ1-1
CASSRGVSNTEAFF
>TRBV4-1|TRBJ2-5
CASSQDEGAGGPWETQYF